This T cell receptor (beta chain) was captured in a study of OX40 agonist ivuxolimab in advanced cancers. Germline trimming cut 7 bases from V and 2 bases from J; bases unmatched to any gene: 8. Germline V CDR1 and CDR2: SQVTM, ANQGSEA. The CDR3 has 14 residues. Drawing of blood for sampling happened at baseline, at cycle 4 day 1, and at cycle 7 day 1. Using immunoSEQ multiplex PCR, the repertoire was profiled, and TCRdb retains in-frame clones only, with some absent. The sample consists of around 30,000 clones, roughly 85% of them appearing once. The sequencing here drew on CD4+ or CD8+ T cells sorted from blood, taken in a trial of the OX40 agonist ivuxolimab. V gene TRBV29-1 combines with J gene TRBJ1-1, with TRBD1 identical over 9 bases. The TCR comes from an adult with an advanced solid tumor such as melanoma, head and neck, liver or kidney cancer. CDR3 protein: CSGEGDRVNTEAFF. The CDR3 bases are TGCAGCGGGGAAGGGGACAGGGTCAACACTGAAGCTTTCTTT.